The next 27 T cell receptor beta chains were all read from a single sample in a study of neurological immune-mediated disorders. MiXCR was run by TCRdb on the 5' RACE reads, yielding one entry per CDR3 protein. There are fewer than 25,000 distinct CDR3 sequences in the sample; 13% occur only once, and around 13% lies in the top ten. The sequenced sample consisted of PBMCs. These receptors all come from a woman aged 60 to 75 with HTLV-1-associated myelopathy (HAM/TSP).

This clonotype was observed many times. V is TRBV11-3 and J is TRBJ1-1; 8 bases fit TRBD1. This CDR3 contains 14 residues. The ends lost 1 base at V and 6 bases at J; junction bases unmatched: 4. The germline gives CDR1 SGHNT, CDR2 YENEEA. The CDR3 sequence: CASSLGRQGSEAFF. The CDR3, as DNA: TGTGCCAGCAGCTTAGGGAGACAGGGGTCTGAAGCTTTCTTT.

This clonotype occurred many times. V usage is TRBV5-1 and J usage is TRBJ2-5; the D gene is possibly TRBD2 (6 bases). The CDR3 covers 16 residues. Germline V gene lookup returns CDR1 SGHRS and CDR2 YFSETQ. Trimming left V 4 bases short and J 2 bases short, with 18 bases between. This CDR3 reads CASSLGLAIIQETQYF. In nucleotides, the CDR3 is TGCGCCAGCAGCCTGGGGCTAGCGATCATTCAAGAGACCCAGTACTTC.

This clonotype was recorded at least ten times. The chain is built from TRBV7-9 and TRBJ2-3; D is perhaps TRBD2 (6 bases). Germline loops: CDR1 SEHNR, CDR2 FQNEAQ (reference sequence). The CDR3 is made up of 14 amino acids. The ends were cut back, 2 bases at V and 3 bases at J, with 9 bases in the middle. CDR3 nucleotide sequence: TGTGCCAGCAGCTTACCAGGAGGGACAGATACGCAGTATTTT. Protein sequence: CASSLPGGTDTQYF.

This clonotype was found many times. This chain links TRBV29-1 with TRBJ2-3; 16 bases fit TRBD2. This CDR3 has 16 amino acids. The J segment lost 4 bases and the V segment lost 5 bases, leaving 6 bases of the junction unmatched. Germline V lookup: CDR1 SQVTM, CDR2 ANQGSEA. DNA of the CDR3: TGCAGCGTTACACGGGGACTAGCGGGAGGGCCAGATACGCAGTATTTT. As protein: CSVTRGLAGGPDTQYF.

There are many counts of this clonotype. V and J are TRBV20-1 and TRBJ1-2; D uncertain. CDR1 is DFQATT and CDR2 is SNEGSKA in the germline V gene (reference sequence). V lost 5 bases and J 3 bases, leaving 7 bases between the germline ends. CDR3 size: 11 residues. The CDR3 nucleotides are TGCAGTGCTGGCGTCGACTATGGCTACACCTTC. As protein: CSAGVDYGYTF.

This clonotype was counted at least ten times. The CDR3 here is CSGGWRLSSTDTQYF. CDR3 DNA: TGCAGCGGCGGATGGCGGCTTTCTAGCACAGATACGCAGTATTTT. The rearrangement links TRBV29-1 to TRBJ2-3; unclear D gene. This CDR3 contains 15 residues. Germline CDR1 and CDR2: SQVTM and ANQGSEA. The V and J ends lost 7 bases and 0 bases respectively, with 17 bases between them.

This clonotype has a count of ten or more. The chain couples TRBV2 to TRBJ2-5; D possibly corresponds to TRBD1 (6 bases). Trimming stripped 4 bases from V and 7 bases from J, with 7 bases between. Germline assignment: CDR1 SNHLY and CDR2 FYNNEI. The CDR3 is 11 residues long. As DNA, the CDR3 is TGTGCCAGCAGTGGAGGGGGGACCCAGTACTTC. Amino acid sequence: CASSGGGTQYF. The whole variable domain, filled in from reference TRBV2 and TRBJ2-5, reads EPEVTQTPSHQVTQMGQEVILRCVPISNHLYFYWYRQILGQKVEFLVSFYNNEISEKSEIFDDQFSVERPDGSNFTLKIRSTKLEDSAMYFCASSGGGTQYFGPGTRLLVL.

This clonotype appeared many times. The chain joins TRBV2 to TRBJ2-1; D unclear. CDR3 length equals 14 residues. The V gene lost 2 bases and the J gene lost 2 bases, with 7 bases spanning the gap. CDR1 is SNHLY, CDR2 FYNNEI, per germline. The CDR3 DNA follows: TGTGCCAGCAGTGAACAAACACCCTACAATGAGCAGTTCTTC. It specifies CASSEQTPYNEQFF.

This clonotype was recorded a few times. The chain employs TRBV20-1 and TRBJ1-1; 7 nucleotides match TRBD1. This CDR3 contains 16 residues. Trimming cost V 4 bases and J 0 bases; bases outside gene matches: 11. The germline V gene has CDR1 DFQATT and CDR2 SNEGSKA (reference sequence). CDR3: CSATKVDRDMNTEAFF. DNA of the CDR3: TGCAGTGCTACAAAAGTTGACAGGGACATGAACACTGAAGCTTTCTTT.

There are many counts of this clonotype. J is TRBJ1-2 and V is TRBV6-5; the D is unclear. This CDR3 region has 12 residues. V was cut by 6 bases and J by 7 bases, with 12 bases left in between. The germline V gene encodes CDR1 MNHEY and CDR2 SVGAGI. The CDR3 protein is CASSRESGGYTF. The CDR3 bases are TGTGCCAGCAGCCGAGAATCGGGTGGCTACACCTTC.

This rearrangement joins TRBV5-5 to TRBJ2-3; no clear D. Germline assignment: CDR1 SGHKS and CDR2 YYEKEE (reference sequence). The CDR3 contains 13 residues. V lost 3 bases to trimming and J lost 3 bases, with 8 bases between them. The CDR3 sequence: CASSSRVTDTQYF. In nucleotides, the CDR3 is TGTGCCAGCAGCTCCCGGGTGACAGATACGCAGTATTTT.

This clonotype appeared many times. V is TRBV11-2 and J is TRBJ2-3; 12 bases match TRBD2. The J segment lost 4 bases and the V segment lost 4 bases, leaving 3 bases of the junction unmatched. The germline V gene encodes CDR1 SGHAT and CDR2 FQNNGV. The CDR3 length is 15 residues. The CDR3 coding sequence is TGTGCCAGCAGCTACCGACTAGCGGGAGCAGATACGCAGTATTTT. Its translation: CASSYRLAGADTQYF.

This clonotype was detected many times. V usage is TRBV7-2 and J usage is TRBJ2-1; 13 nucleotides agree with TRBD2. Germline CDR1 and CDR2: SGHTA and FQGNSA. V shed 5 bases, J shed 10 bases, and the junction held 2 bases outside the gene matches. This CDR3 comprises 13 residues. CDR3 sequence reads: CASSPGLAGEQFF. CDR3 in DNA: TGTGCCAGCAGCCCGGGACTAGCGGGGGAGCAGTTCTTC.

The chain couples TRBV24-1 to TRBJ1-5, with TRBD1 matching over 7 bases. Trimming cost V 10 bases and J 8 bases; bases outside gene matches: 10. Germline V CDR1 and CDR2: KGHDR, SFDVKD. The CDR3 loop spans 13 amino acids. CDR3 in amino acids: CATQGGSAKPQHF. The DNA for the CDR3 is TGTGCCACTCAGGGGGGGTCCGCCAAGCCCCAGCATTTT.

This clonotype was seen ten or more times. V usage is TRBV5-5 and J usage is TRBJ2-1; D ambiguous. The CDR3 runs 14 residues. Germline V gene data show CDR1 as SGHKS and CDR2 as YYEKEE (reference sequence). Between the trimmed V and J ends, which lost 6 bases and 0 bases, there was a span of 10 bases. This CDR3 is CASITPSSYNEQFF. In DNA form, the CDR3 reads TGTGCCAGCATCACACCTAGCTCCTACAATGAGCAGTTCTTC.

This clonotype was recorded at least ten times. A much larger clonotype is one base distant, so this may be a read error. J is TRBJ1-1 and V is TRBV29-1, with a weak D call TRBD1 (5 bases). The CDR3 is 13 residues long. Germline V gene data show CDR1 as SQVTM and CDR2 as ANQGSEA. V shed 8 bases and J shed 1 base, with 14 bases lying between them. The DNA of the CDR3 is TGCAGCATTGCCGGGGGGTGGAACACTGAAGCTTTCTTT. Protein product: CSIAGGWNTEAFF.

This clonotype was seen repeatedly, ten times or more. The chain couples TRBV20-1 to TRBJ2-3; D possibly corresponds to TRBD1 (5 bases). The V gene's germline CDR1 is DFQATT and CDR2 SNEGSKA (reference sequence). This CDR3 has 13 residues. Deletions cut 0 bases from V and 4 bases from J, with 8 bases between. The CDR3 region is CSARDLGADTQYF. Here the CDR3 DNA reads TGCAGTGCTAGAGATTTAGGGGCAGATACGCAGTATTTT.

This clonotype showed up many times. V usage is TRBV18 and J usage is TRBJ1-5, with 7 bases matching TRBD1. This CDR3 region has 15 residues. The V segment lost 6 bases and the J segment 2 bases; nucleotides outside the gene matches: 7. In germline, CDR1 is KGHSH, CDR2 LQKENI. The CDR3 region is CASSETGTGNQPQHF. CDR3 nucleotide sequence: TGTGCCAGCTCGGAGACAGGGACAGGCAATCAGCCCCAGCATTTT. Combining the CDR3 with reference TRBV18 and TRBJ1-5 gives the whole variable domain NAGVMQNPRHLVRRRGQEARLRCSPMKGHSHVYWYRQLPEEGLKFMVYLQKENIIDESGMPKERFSAEFPKEGPSILRIQQVVRGDSAAYFCASSETGTGNQPQHFGDGTRLSIL.

By sample share, this clonotype is medium-sized. The V gene is TRBV20-1, the J gene TRBJ2-2; 9 positions match TRBD1. CDR1 is DFQATT, CDR2 SNEGSKA, per germline (reference sequence). The length of the CDR3 is 14 residues. Unmatched junction bases numbered 9, after V lost 6 bases and J lost 7 bases. The CDR3 sequence: CSAPHRGLGGELFF. The CDR3, as DNA: TGCAGTGCCCCCCACAGGGGGCTTGGCGGGGAGCTGTTTTTT.

The sample holds many counts of this clonotype. The chain links TRBV20-1 to TRBJ2-7; 8 nucleotides line up with TRBD2. Germline CDR1 reads DFQATT; CDR2 reads SNEGSKA (reference sequence). The CDR3 has 11 amino acids. The chain's CDR3 is CSGGDSYEQYF. The CDR3 region has the DNA TGCAGCGGGGGGGACTCCTACGAGCAGTACTTC.

This clonotype was observed a single time. A junction end diverges from the germline sequence, so it may reflect a read error. J is TRBJ1-2 and V is TRBV12-3 or TRBV12-4; perhaps TRBD1 as D (6 bases). This CDR3 comprises 14 residues. Here the CDR3 reads CASSFTKGGDGCTF. CDR3 DNA: TGTGCCAGCAGTTTCACCAAGGGGGGGGATGGCTGCACCTTC.

This clonotype came up many times. This chain uses TRBV5-6 with TRBJ1-1; unclear D gene. CDR1 and CDR2 (germline): SGHDT, YYEEEE. Between the trimmed V and J ends, which lost 1 base and 6 bases, there was a span of 16 bases. This CDR3 is 15 amino acids long. CDR3 loop: CASSLISSDGSEAFF. CDR3 nucleotide sequence: TGTGCCAGCAGCTTGATTTCTTCGGACGGCTCTGAAGCTTTCTTT.

In this sample, this clonotype turned up many times. The chain uses TRBV3-1 and TRBJ2-2; 7 positions agree with TRBD2. CDR3 length equals 15 residues. Germline loops: CDR1 LGHDT, CDR2 YNNKEL (reference sequence). The V gene end was trimmed by 4 bases and the J gene end by 5 bases; junction bases not matched to a gene: 7. CDR3 residues: CASSPGGGGTGELFF. In DNA form, the CDR3 reads TGTGCCAGCAGCCCCGGTGGGGGAGGGACCGGGGAGCTGTTTTTT.

The chain couples TRBV29-1 to TRBJ1-2; maybe TRBD1 (5 bases). The CDR3 consists of 14 residues. The V gene's germline CDR1 is SQVTM and CDR2 ANQGSEA. Trimming cost V 6 bases and J 4 bases, with 18 bases left between them. The chain's CDR3 is CSVFSGAVIYGYTF. CDR3 DNA: TGCAGCGTCTTTTCTGGGGCCGTTATCTATGGCTACACCTTC.

By frequency in the sample, this clonotype is medium-sized. V usage is TRBV5-1 and J usage is TRBJ2-1, with 8 bases that match TRBD2. There are 16 residues in the CDR3. V was clipped by 4 bases and J by 0 bases; unmatched bases: 6. The germline V gene encodes CDR1 SGHRS and CDR2 YFSETQ. The CDR3 region is CASSPQGLGSYNEQFF. In DNA, the CDR3 is TGCGCCAGCAGCCCCCAGGGACTAGGCTCCTACAATGAGCAGTTCTTC.

The sample holds many counts of this clonotype. The rearrangement links TRBV24-1 to TRBJ2-3, with D hard to call. Germline CDR1 is KGHDR and CDR2 is SFDVKD. CDR3 size: 12 residues. V was trimmed by 3 bases and J by 6 bases, leaving 6 bases between them. The CDR3 spells CATSDVVDTQYF. In DNA, the CDR3 is TGTGCCACCAGTGATGTAGTCGATACGCAGTATTTT.

Ten or more counts support this clonotype. This chain joins TRBV19 and TRBJ2-2, with 7 bases that match TRBD1. After removal of 6 bases from V and 6 bases from J, the junction contained 4 bases not matched to a gene. Germline CDR1 is LNHDA and CDR2 is SQIVND (reference sequence). This CDR3 spans 13 amino acids. CDR3: CASSTTGAGELFF. DNA of the CDR3: TGTGCCAGTAGCACCACAGGGGCCGGGGAGCTGTTTTTT.